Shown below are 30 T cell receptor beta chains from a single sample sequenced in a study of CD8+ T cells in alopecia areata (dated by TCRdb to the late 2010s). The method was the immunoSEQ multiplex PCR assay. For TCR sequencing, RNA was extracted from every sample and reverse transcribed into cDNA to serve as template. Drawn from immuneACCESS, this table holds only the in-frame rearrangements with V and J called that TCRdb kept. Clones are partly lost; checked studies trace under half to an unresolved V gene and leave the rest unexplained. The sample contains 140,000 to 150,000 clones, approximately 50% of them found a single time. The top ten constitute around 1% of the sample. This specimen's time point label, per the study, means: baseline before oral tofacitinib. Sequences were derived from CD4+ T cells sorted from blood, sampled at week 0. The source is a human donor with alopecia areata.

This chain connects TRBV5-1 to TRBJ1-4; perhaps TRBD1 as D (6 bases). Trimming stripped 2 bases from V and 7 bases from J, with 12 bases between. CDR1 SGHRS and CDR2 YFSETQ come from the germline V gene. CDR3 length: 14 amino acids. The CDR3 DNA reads TGCGCCAGCAGCTTTGGGGGCCCAGGTGAAAAACTGTTTTTT. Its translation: CASSFGGPGEKLFF.

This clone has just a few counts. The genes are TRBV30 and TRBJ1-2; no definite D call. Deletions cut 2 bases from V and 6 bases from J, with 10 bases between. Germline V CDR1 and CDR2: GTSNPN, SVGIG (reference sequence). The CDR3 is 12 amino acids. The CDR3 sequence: CAWSLAWDGYTF. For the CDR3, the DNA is TGTGCCTGGAGTCTGGCTTGGGATGGCTACACCTTC.

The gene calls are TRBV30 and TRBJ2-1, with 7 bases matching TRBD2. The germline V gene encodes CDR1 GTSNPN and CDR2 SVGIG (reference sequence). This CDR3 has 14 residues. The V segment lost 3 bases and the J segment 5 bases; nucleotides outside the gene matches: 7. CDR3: CAWRGLAEHNEQFF. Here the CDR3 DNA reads TGTGCCTGGAGGGGGCTAGCGGAACACAATGAGCAGTTCTTC.

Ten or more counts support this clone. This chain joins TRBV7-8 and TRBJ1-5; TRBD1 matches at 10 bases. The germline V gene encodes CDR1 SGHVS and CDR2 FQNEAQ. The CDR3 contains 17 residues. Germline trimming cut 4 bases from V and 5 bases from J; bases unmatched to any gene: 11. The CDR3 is CASSSLRLGQGDQPQHF. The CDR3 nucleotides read TGTGCCAGCAGCTCCCTAAGACTCGGACAGGGGGATCAGCCCCAGCATTTT.

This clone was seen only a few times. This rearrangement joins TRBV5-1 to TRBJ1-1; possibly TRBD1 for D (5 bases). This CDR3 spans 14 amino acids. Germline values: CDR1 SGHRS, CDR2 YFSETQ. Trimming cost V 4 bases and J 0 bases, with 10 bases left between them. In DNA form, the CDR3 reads TGCGCCAGCAGCCAAGACAGACTGAACACTGAAGCTTTCTTT. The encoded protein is CASSQDRLNTEAFF.

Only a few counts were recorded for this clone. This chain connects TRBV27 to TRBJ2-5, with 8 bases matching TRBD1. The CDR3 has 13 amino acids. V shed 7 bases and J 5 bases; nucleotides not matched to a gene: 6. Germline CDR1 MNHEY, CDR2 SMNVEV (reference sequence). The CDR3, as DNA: TGTGCCAGCAAGACAGGGGCGGGGGAGACCCAGTACTTC. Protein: CASKTGAGETQYF.

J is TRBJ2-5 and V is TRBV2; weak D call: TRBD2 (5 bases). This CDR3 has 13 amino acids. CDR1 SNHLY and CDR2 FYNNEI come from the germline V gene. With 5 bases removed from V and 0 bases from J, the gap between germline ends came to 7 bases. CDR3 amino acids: CASSSDYQETQYF. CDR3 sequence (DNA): TGTGCCAGCAGTTCGGACTACCAAGAGACCCAGTACTTC. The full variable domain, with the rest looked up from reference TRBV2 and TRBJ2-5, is EPEVTQTPSHQVTQMGQEVILRCVPISNHLYFYWYRQILGQKVEFLVSFYNNEISEKSEIFDDQFSVERPDGSNFTLKIRSTKLEDSAMYFCASSSDYQETQYFGPGTRLLVL.

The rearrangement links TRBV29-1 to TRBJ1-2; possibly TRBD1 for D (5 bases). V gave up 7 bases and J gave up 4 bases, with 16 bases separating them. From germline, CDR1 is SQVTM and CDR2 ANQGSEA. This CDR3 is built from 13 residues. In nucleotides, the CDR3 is TGCAGCGGGCAGGCGGGAACAGGCTATGGCTACACCTTC. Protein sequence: CSGQAGTGYGYTF.

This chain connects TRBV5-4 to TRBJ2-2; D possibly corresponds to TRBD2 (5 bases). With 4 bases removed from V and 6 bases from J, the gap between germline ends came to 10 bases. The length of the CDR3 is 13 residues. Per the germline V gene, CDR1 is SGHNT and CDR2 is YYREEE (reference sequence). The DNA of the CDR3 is TGTGCCAGCAGCCTAACTAGGGCCGGGGAGCTGTTTTTT. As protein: CASSLTRAGELFF.

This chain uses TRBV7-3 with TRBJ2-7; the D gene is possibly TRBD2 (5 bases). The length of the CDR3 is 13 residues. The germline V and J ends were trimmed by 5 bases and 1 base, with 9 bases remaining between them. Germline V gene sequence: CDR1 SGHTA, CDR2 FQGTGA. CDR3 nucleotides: TGTGCCAGCAGCCCCCCGGGGTCCTACGAGCAGTACTTC. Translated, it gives CASSPPGSYEQYF.

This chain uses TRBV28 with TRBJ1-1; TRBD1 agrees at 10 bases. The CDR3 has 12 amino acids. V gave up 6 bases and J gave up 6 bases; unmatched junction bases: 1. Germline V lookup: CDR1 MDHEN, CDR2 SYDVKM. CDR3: CASRGTGAEAFF. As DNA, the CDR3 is TGTGCCAGCAGGGGGACAGGGGCTGAAGCTTTCTTT.

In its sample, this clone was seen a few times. The CDR3 DNA sequence: TGTGCCAGCACCACGGGCGGTCAGCCCCAGCATTTT. Its protein is CASTTGGQPQHF. This sequence joins TRBV6-5 and TRBJ1-5; D remains ambiguous. CDR1 MNHEY and CDR2 SVGAGI come from the germline V gene. CDR3 size: 12 residues. V was clipped by 7 bases and J by 6 bases, with 10 bases between them.

The CDR3 loop reads CASSSGRGGTDTQYF. CDR3 coding DNA: TGTGCCAGCAGCTCCGGCCGAGGGGGCACAGATACGCAGTATTTT. The genes are TRBV27 and TRBJ2-3; D may match TRBD1 or TRBD2 (5 bases each). CDR1 and CDR2 from the germline V gene are MNHEY and SMNVEV (reference sequence). The CDR3 loop spans 15 amino acids. Trimming left V 6 bases short and J 1 base short, with 14 bases between.

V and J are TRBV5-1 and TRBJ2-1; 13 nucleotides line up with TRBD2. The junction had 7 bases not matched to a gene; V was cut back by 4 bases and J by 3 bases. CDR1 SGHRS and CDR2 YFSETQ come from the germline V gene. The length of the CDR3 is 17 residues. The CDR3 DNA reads TGCGCCAGCAGCCCACGGGGACTAGCGGGAAGCTACAATGAGCAGTTCTTC. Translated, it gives CASSPRGLAGSYNEQFF.

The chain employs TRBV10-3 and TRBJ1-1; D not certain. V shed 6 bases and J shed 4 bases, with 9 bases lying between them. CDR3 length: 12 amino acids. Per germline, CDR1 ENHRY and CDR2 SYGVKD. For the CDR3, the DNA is TGTGCCATCAGGGAGGTGGGCACTGAAGCTTTCTTT. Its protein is CAIREVGTEAFF.

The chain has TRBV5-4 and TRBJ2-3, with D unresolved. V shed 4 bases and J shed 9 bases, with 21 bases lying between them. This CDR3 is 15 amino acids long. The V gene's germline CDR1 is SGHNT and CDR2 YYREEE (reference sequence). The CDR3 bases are TGTGCCAGCAGCAGAGAGGACCGCCGTTCGAGGACGCAGTATTTT. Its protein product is CASSREDRRSRTQYF.

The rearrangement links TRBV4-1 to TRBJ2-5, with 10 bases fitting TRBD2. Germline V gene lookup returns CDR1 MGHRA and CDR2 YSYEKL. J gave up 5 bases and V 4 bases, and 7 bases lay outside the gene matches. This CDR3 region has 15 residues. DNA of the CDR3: TGCGCCAGCAGCCTTCGGCTAGCGGGAGTTGAGACCCAGTACTTC. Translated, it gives CASSLRLAGVETQYF.

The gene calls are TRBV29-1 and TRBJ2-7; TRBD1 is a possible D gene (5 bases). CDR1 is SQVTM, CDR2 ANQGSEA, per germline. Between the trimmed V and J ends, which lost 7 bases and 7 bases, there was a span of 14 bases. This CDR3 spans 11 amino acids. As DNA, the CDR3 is TGCAGCGGTCAGGGTTCAGGGGAGCAGTACTTC. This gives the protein CSGQGSGEQYF.

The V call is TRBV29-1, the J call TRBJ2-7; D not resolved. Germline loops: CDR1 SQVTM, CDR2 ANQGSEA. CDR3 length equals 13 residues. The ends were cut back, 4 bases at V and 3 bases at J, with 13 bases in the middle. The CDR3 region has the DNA TGCAGCGTTGCATTTGGCTTAAGCTACGAGCAGTACTTC. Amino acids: CSVAFGLSYEQYF.

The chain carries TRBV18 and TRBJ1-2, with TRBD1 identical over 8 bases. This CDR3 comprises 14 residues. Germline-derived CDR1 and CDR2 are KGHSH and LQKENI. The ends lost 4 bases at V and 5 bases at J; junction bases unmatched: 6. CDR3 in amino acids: CASSHETGVYGYTF. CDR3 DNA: TGTGCCAGCTCACATGAGACAGGGGTTTATGGCTACACCTTC.

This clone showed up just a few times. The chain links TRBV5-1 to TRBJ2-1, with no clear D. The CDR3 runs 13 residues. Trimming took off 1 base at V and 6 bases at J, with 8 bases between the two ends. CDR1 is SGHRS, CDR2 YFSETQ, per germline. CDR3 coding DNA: TGCGCCAGCAGCTTGCCCCGTGGCAATGAGCAGTTCTTC. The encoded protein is CASSLPRGNEQFF.

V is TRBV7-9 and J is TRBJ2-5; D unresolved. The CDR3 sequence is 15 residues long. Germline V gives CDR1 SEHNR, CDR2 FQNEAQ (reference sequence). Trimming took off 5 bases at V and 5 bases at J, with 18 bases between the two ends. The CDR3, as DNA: TGTGCCAGCAGCCGCCCGACGGGTGGCCGGGAGACCCAGTACTTC. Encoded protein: CASSRPTGGRETQYF. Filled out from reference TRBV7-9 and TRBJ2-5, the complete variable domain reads DTGVSQNPRHKITKRGQNVTFRCDPISEHNRLYWYRQTLGQGPEFLTYFQNEAQLEKSRLLSDRFSAERPKGSFSTLEIQRTEQGDSAMYLCASSRPTGGRETQYFGPGTRLLVL.

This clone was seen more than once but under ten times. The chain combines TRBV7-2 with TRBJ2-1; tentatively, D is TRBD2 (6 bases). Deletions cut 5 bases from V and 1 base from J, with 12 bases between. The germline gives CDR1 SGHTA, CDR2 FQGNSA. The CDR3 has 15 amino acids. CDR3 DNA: TGTGCCAGCAGCCTTTTGGGGGGATCCTACAATGAGCAGTTCTTC. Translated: CASSLLGGSYNEQFF.

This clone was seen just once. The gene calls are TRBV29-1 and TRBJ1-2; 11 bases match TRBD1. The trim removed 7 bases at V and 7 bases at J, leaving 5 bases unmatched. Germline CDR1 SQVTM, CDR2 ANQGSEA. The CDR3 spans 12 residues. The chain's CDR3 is CSGGQGASGYTF. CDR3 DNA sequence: TGCAGCGGAGGACAGGGGGCTTCTGGCTACACCTTC.

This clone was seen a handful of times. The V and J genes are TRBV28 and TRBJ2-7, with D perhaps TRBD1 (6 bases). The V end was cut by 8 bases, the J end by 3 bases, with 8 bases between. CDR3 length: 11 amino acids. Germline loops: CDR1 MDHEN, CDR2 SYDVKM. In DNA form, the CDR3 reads TGTGCCAGCGGGGGCGGCTACGAGCAGTACTTC. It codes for CASGGGYEQYF.

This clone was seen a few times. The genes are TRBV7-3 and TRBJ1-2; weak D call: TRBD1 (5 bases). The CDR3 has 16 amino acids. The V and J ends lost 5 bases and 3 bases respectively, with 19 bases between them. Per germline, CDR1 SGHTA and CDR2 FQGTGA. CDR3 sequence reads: CASSPGPNLGHYGYTF. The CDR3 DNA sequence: TGTGCCAGCAGCCCGGGACCGAACCTGGGTCACTATGGCTACACCTTC.

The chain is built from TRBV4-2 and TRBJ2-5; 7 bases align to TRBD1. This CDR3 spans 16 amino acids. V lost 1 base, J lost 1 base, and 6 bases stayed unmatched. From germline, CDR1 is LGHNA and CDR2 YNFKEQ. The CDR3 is CASSQAERGRQETQYF. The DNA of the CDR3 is TGTGCCAGCAGCCAAGCGGAAAGGGGGCGCCAAGAGACCCAGTACTTC.

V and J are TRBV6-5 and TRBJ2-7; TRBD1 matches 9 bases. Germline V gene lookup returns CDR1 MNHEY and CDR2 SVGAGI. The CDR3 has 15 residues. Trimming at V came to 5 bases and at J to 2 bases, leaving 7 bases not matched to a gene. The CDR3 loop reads CASSPPGTGTYEQYF. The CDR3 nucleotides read TGTGCCAGCAGTCCTCCCGGGACAGGGACCTACGAGCAGTACTTC.

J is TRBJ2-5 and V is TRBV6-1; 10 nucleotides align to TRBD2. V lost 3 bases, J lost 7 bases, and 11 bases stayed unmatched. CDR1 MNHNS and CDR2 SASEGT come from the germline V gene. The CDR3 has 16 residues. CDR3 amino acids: CASSDSPGLAAWTQYF. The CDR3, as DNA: TGTGCCAGCAGTGATAGTCCCGGACTAGCGGCCTGGACCCAGTACTTC.

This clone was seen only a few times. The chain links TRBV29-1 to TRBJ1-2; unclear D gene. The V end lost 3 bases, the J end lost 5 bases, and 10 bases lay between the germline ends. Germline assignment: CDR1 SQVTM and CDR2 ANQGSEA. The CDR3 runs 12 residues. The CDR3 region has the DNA TGCAGCGTTGATAGCCCCGATTATGGCTACACCTTC. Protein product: CSVDSPDYGYTF.